What follows is one TCR beta chain and its context. This PCR relied on a set of 60 Vbeta primers and 13 Jbeta primers. TCRdb keeps only in-frame clones here, not all; method: immunoSEQ multiplex PCR. In the table there are 100,000 to 150,000 clones, roughly 79% of which are singletons. This CDR3 contains 14 residues. V was pared by 5 bases and J by 3 bases, with 10 bases between. CDR1 MGHRA and CDR2 YSYEKL come from the germline V gene. The sample is drawn from a study of cytomegalovirus exposure and HLA in healthy donors. The TCR sequence derives from a young woman in good health and CMV-seronegative. The sequencing sample was made of PBMCs. The chain carries TRBV4-1 and TRBJ1-4; unclear D gene. In DNA, the CDR3 is TGCGCCAGCAGCTTTACCGACTCTAATGAAAAACTGTTTTTT. The encoded protein is CASSFTDSNEKLFF.